Following are 2 T cell receptor beta chains from one sample sequenced in a study of persistence of HIV-infected CD4 T cells. The immunoSEQ assay was version 4, run in survey mode. Some clones are missing from TCRdb's copy, which holds only in-frame ones; the method was immunoSEQ multiplex PCR. The sample yields 50,000 or so clones, 70% to 80% seen once. The stimulus was lysate of CMV-infected fibroblasts, about 11 ug/mL. Sorted nonresponding memory CD4+ T cells were CD40L-negative, CD69-negative, CD45RO-high. Their antigens remain unidentified. Sequencing used CD4+ T cells sorted from PBMCs after approximately 19-hour stimulation, obtained from a patient who received antiretroviral therapy. The receptor set was obtained from an adult man with HIV who was CMV-seropositive.

This clone has a handful of counts. V and J are TRBV14 and TRBJ2-1; D is unclear. CDR3 length equals 16 residues. The V gene lost 3 bases and the J gene lost 0 bases, with 12 bases spanning the gap. The V gene's germline CDR1 is SGHDN and CDR2 FVKESK. This chain's CDR3 is CASSHILGLSYNEQFF. The CDR3 DNA sequence: TGTGCCAGCAGCCACATTTTAGGTCTCTCCTACAATGAGCAGTTCTTC. The whole variable domain, filled in from reference TRBV14 and TRBJ2-1, reads EAGVTQFPSHSVIEKGQTVTLRCDPISGHDNLYWYRRVMGKEIKFLLHFVKESKQDESGMPNNRFLAERTGGTYSTLKVQPAELEDSGVYFCASSHILGLSYNEQFFGPGTRLTVL.

This CDR3 is CASSDDRPPDYGYTF. DNA of the CDR3: TGTGCCAGTAGTGACGACAGGCCTCCTGACTATGGCTACACCTTC. The chain couples TRBV19 to TRBJ1-2, with a possible D match to TRBD1 (6 bases). The germline V gene encodes CDR1 LNHDA and CDR2 SQIVND (reference sequence). CDR3 size: 15 residues. The V end was cut by 5 bases, the J end by 3 bases, with 16 bases between.